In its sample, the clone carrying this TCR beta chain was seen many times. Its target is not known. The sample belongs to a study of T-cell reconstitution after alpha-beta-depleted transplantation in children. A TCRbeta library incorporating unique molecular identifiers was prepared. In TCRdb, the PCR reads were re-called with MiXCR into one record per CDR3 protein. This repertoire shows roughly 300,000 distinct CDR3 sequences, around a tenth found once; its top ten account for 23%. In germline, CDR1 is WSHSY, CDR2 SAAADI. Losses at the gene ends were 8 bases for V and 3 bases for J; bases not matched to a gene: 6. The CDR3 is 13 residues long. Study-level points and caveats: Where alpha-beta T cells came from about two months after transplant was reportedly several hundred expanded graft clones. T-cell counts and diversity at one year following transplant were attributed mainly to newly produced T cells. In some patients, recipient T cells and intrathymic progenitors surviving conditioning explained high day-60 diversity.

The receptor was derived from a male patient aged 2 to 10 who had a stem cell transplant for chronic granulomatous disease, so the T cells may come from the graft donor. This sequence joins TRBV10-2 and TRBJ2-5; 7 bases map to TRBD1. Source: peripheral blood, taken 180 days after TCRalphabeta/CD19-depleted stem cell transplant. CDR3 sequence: CASRDSPKETQYF. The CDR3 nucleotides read TGCGCCAGCCGGGACAGCCCCAAAGAGACCCAGTACTTC.